Each of the 8 T cell receptor beta chains below was sequenced from the same sample in a study of T cell responses to AZD1222 COVID-19 vaccine. Assay used: immunoSEQ multiplex PCR; TCRdb lists only in-frame clones, some missing. The sample carries around 130,000 clones, 88% recorded once. This specimen was peripheral blood, taken 28 days after the second AZD1222 dose. These receptor sequences come from an adult who received the AZD1222 COVID-19 vaccine.

The chain uses TRBV19 and TRBJ1-5, with D possibly matching TRBD1 (6 bases). Deletions cut 5 bases from V and 2 bases from J, with 10 bases between. The CDR3 is 14 residues long. In germline, CDR1 is LNHDA, CDR2 SQIVND (reference sequence). CDR3 protein: CASSPWTGNQPQHF. For the CDR3, the DNA is TGTGCCAGTAGTCCCTGGACAGGCAATCAGCCCCAGCATTTT.

The chain has TRBV14 and TRBJ2-1; the match to TRBD2 covers 7 bases. CDR3 size: 16 residues. Germline assignment: CDR1 SGHDN and CDR2 FVKESK. The ends lost 1 base at V and 7 bases at J; junction bases unmatched: 10. The CDR3 DNA reads TGTGCCAGCAGCCAAGGGGCGGGAGCGGTTTTGAATGAGCAGTTCTTC. This translates into CASSQGAGAVLNEQFF.

The CDR3 reads CASSQEGARVTEAFF. The CDR3 DNA reads TGTGCCAGCAGCCAAGAGGGGGCGCGGGTCACTGAAGCTTTCTTT. This rearrangement joins TRBV3-1 (or the pseudogene TRBV3-2) to TRBJ1-1; the D gene is possibly TRBD1 (6 bases). Germline CDR1 reads LGHDT; CDR2 reads YNNKEL (reference sequence). The ends were cut back, 0 bases at V and 4 bases at J, with 12 bases in the middle. There are 15 residues in the CDR3.

The rearrangement joins TRBV21-1 to TRBJ1-2. TRBV21-1 is marked as a pseudogene. The CDR3 length is 10 residues. This chain's CDR3 is CASSRYGYTF. CDR3 in DNA: TGTGCCAGCAGCCGCTATGGCTACACCTTC.

The chain recombines TRBV11-2 with TRBJ2-7; 10 bases are a match to TRBD2. The germline V gene has CDR1 SGHAT and CDR2 FQNNGV. Trimming removed 1 base from V and 7 bases from J; junction bases left unmatched: 1. CDR3 length equals 13 residues. Here the CDR3 reads CASSLGLAGEQYF. CDR3 DNA: TGTGCCAGCAGCTTAGGACTAGCGGGTGAGCAGTACTTC.

The V and J genes are TRBV28 and TRBJ2-3; D remains unclear. Germline CDR1 is MDHEN and CDR2 is SYDVKM. V dropped 3 bases and J dropped 0 bases, with 7 bases sitting between them. The CDR3 runs to 14 residues. The CDR3 nucleotides read TGTGCCAGCAGTTTGGGTTCTAGCACAGATACGCAGTATTTT. Its protein product is CASSLGSSTDTQYF.

In nucleotides, the CDR3 is TGCGCCAGCAGGTTTGGACCGGCGAGCTCCTACAATGAGCAGTTCTTC. Protein sequence: CASRFGPASSYNEQFF. The chain is built from TRBV5-1 and TRBJ2-1, with no clear D. CDR3 size: 16 residues. The V end was cut by 5 bases, the J end by 0 bases, with 15 bases between. Germline V gene lookup returns CDR1 SGHRS and CDR2 YFSETQ.

The rearrangement links TRBV6-5 to TRBJ2-7; TRBD1 might be the D (5 bases). Trimming removed 0 bases at V and 2 bases at J, with 8 bases between. The CDR3 extends over 14 amino acids. The V gene's germline CDR1 is MNHEY and CDR2 SVGAGI. The CDR3 spells CASSYSTETYEQYF. The CDR3 coding sequence is TGTGCCAGCAGTTACTCGACAGAGACCTACGAGCAGTACTTC.